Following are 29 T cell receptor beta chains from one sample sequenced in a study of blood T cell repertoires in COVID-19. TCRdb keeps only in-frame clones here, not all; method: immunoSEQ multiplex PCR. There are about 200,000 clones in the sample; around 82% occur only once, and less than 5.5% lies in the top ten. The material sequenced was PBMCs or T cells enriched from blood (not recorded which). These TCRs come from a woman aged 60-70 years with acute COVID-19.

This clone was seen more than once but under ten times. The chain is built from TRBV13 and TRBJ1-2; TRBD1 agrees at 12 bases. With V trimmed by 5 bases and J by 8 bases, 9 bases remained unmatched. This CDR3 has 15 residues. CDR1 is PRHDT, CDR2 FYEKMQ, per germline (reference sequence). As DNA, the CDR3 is TGTGCCAGCAGCCCTCTCCGGGACAGGGGGCTCGGCTACACCTTC. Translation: CASSPLRDRGLGYTF.

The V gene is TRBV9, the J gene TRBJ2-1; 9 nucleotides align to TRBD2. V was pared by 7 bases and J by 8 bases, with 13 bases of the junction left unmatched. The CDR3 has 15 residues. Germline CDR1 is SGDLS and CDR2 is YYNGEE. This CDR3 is CASGSSGTSSDEQFF. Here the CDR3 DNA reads TGTGCCAGCGGAAGTTCCGGGACTAGCAGCGATGAGCAGTTCTTC.

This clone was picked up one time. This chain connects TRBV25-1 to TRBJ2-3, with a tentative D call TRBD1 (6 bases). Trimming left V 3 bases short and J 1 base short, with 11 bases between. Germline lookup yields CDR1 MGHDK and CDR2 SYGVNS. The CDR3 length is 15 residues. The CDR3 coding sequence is TGTGCCAGCAGTGATGCCAGGGGCGGCACAGATACGCAGTATTTT. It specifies CASSDARGGTDTQYF.

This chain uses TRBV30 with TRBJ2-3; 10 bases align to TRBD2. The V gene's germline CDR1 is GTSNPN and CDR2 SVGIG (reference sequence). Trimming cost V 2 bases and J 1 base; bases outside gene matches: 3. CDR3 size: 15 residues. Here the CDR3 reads CAWSHGTSGTDTQYF. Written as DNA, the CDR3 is TGTGCCTGGAGTCACGGGACTAGCGGCACAGATACGCAGTATTTT.

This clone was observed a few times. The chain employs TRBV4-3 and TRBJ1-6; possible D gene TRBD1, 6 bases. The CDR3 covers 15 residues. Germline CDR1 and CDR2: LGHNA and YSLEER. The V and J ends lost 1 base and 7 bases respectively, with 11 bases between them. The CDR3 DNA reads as TGCGCCAGCAGCCAAGTAATCCAGGGGAATTCACCCCTCCACTTT. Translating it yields CASSQVIQGNSPLHF.

CDR3 coding DNA: TGCGCCAGCAGCGCGTCCGGGACAGGGGGCGAAAAACTGTTTTTT. Protein product: CASSASGTGGEKLFF. This rearrangement joins TRBV4-3 to TRBJ1-4; 12 bases match TRBD1. CDR1 is LGHNA, CDR2 YSLEER, per germline. The CDR3 spans 15 residues. With V trimmed by 5 bases and J by 8 bases, 6 bases remained unmatched.

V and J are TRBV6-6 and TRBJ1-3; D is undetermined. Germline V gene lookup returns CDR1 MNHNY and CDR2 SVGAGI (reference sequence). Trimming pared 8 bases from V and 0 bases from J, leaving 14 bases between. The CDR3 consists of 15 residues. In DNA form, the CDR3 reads TGTGCCAGCTGTAAGGGCGGGAACTCTGGAAACACCATATATTTT. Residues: CASCKGGNSGNTIYF.

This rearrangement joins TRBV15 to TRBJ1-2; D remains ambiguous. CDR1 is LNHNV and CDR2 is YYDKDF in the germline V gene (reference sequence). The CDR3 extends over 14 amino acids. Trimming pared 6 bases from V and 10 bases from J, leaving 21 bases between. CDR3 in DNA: TGTGCCACCAGGGGAGGGCAGTGGCTCGGTGACTACACCTTC. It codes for CATRGGQWLGDYTF.

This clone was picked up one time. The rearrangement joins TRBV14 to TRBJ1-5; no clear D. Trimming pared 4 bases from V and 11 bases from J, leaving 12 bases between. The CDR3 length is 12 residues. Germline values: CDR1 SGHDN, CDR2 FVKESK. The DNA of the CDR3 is TGTGCCAGCAGCCTAGATTCCCGGTCCCAGCATTTT. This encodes CASSLDSRSQHF.

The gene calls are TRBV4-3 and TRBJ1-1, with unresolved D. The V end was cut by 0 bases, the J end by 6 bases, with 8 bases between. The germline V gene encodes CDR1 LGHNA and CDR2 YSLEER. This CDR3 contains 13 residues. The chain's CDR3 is CASSQEAGAEAFF. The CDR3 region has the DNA TGCGCCAGCAGCCAAGAGGCGGGAGCTGAAGCTTTCTTT.

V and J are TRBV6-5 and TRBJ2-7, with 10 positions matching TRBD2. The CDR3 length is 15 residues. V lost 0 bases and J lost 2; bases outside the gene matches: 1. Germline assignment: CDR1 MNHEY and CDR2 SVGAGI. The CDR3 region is CASSYSSGRAYEQYF. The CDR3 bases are TGTGCCAGCAGTTACTCGAGCGGGAGGGCCTACGAGCAGTACTTC.

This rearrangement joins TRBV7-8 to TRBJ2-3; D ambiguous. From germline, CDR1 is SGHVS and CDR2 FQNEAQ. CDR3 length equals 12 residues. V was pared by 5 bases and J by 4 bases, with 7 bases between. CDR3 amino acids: CASSQNSDTQYF. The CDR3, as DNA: TGTGCCAGCAGCCAGAACTCAGATACGCAGTATTTT.

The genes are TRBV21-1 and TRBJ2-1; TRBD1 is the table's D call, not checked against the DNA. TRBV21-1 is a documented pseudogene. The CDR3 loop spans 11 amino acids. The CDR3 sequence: CASSKTGEQFF. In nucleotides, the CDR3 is TGTGCCAGCAGCAAGACAGGGGAGCAGTTCTTC.

CDR3 nucleotide sequence: TGCGCCAGCAGCCAAGGAGGGATGGTATCTCCACCCCTCCACTTT. Protein sequence: CASSQGGMVSPPLHF. The V call is TRBV4-1, the J call TRBJ1-6; no reliable D call. Germline CDR1 MGHRA, CDR2 YSYEKL. The CDR3 spans 15 residues. The V gene lost 1 base and the J gene lost 11 bases, with 15 bases spanning the gap.

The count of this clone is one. CDR3 in amino acids: CASSYSSRGRGETQYF. The CDR3 DNA follows: TGTGCCAGCAGTTACTCTTCCAGGGGGCGCGGAGAGACCCAGTACTTC. This rearrangement joins TRBV6-5 to TRBJ2-5; 8 nucleotides agree with TRBD1. V shed 0 bases and J 4 bases; nucleotides not matched to a gene: 7. This CDR3 has 16 residues. Per the germline V gene, CDR1 is MNHEY and CDR2 is SVGAGI.

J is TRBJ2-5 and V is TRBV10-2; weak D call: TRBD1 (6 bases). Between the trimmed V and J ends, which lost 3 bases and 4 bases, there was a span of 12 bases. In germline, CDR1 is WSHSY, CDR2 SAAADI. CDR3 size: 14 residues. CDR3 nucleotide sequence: TGCGCCAGCAGTGAAACAGGGAGAGGAGAGACCCAGTACTTC. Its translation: CASSETGRGETQYF.

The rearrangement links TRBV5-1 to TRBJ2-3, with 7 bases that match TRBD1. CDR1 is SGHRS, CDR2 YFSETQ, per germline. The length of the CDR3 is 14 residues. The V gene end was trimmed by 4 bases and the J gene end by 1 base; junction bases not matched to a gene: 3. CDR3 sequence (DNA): TGCGCCAGCAGCCTGGGGACAGGCACAGATACGCAGTATTTT. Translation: CASSLGTGTDTQYF.

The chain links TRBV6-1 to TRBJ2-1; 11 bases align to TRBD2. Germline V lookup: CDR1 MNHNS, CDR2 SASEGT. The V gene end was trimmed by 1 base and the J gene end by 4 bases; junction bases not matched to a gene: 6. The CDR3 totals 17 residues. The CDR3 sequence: CASSEERGTSGYNEQFF. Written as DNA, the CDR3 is TGTGCCAGCAGTGAAGAAAGAGGGACTAGCGGTTACAATGAGCAGTTCTTC.

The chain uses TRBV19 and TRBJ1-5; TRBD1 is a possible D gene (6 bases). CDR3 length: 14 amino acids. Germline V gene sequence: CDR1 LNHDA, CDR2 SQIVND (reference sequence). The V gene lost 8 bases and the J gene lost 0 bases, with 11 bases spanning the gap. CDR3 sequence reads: CASFPGDSNQPQHF. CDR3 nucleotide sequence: TGTGCCAGTTTCCCAGGGGATAGCAATCAGCCCCAGCATTTT.

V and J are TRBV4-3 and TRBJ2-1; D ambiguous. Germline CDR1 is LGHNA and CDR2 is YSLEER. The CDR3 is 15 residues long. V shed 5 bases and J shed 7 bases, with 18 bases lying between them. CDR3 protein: CASSSRRDTHNEQFF. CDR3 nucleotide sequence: TGCGCCAGCAGCTCCCGCCGAGACACTCATAATGAGCAGTTCTTC.

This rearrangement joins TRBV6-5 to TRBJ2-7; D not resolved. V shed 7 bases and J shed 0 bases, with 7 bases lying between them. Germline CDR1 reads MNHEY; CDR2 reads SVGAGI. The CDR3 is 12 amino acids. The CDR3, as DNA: TGTGCCAGCATATCAGACTCCTACGAGCAGTACTTC. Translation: CASISDSYEQYF.

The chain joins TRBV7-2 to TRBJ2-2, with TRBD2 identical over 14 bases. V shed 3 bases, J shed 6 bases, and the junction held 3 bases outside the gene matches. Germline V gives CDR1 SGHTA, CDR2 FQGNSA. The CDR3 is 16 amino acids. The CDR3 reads CASSFSTSGGAGELFF. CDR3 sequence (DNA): TGTGCCAGCAGCTTCTCGACTAGCGGGGGGGCCGGGGAGCTGTTTTTT.

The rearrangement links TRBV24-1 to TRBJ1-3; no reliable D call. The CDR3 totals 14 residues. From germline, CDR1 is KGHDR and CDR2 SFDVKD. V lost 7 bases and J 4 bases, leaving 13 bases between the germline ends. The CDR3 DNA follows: TGTGCCACCAGCCCAGGAGGGATCGGAAACACCATATATTTT. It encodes CATSPGGIGNTIYF.

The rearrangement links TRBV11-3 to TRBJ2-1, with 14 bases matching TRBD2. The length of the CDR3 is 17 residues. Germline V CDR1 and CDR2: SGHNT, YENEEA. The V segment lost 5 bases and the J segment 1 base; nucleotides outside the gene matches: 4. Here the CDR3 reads CASSLGLAGASYNEQFF. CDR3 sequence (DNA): TGTGCCAGCAGCCTGGGACTAGCGGGGGCGTCCTACAATGAGCAGTTCTTC. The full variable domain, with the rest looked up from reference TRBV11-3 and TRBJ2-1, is EAGVVQSPRYKIIEKKQPVAFWCNPISGHNTLYWYLQNLGQGPELLIRYENEEAVDDSQLPKDRFSAERLKGVDSTLKIQPAELGDSAVYLCASSLGLAGASYNEQFFGPGTRLTVL.

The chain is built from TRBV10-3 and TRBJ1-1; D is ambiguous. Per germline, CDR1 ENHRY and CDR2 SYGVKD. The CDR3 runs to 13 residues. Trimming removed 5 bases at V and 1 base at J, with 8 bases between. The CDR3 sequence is CAISTTGNTEAFF. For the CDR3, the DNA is TGTGCCATCAGTACGACTGGGAACACTGAAGCTTTCTTT.

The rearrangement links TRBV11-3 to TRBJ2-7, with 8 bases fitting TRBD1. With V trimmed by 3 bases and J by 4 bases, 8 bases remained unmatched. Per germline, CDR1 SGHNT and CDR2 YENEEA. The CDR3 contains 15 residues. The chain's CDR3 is CASSLMTGELYEQYF. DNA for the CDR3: TGTGCCAGCAGCTTGATGACAGGGGAATTGTACGAGCAGTACTTC.

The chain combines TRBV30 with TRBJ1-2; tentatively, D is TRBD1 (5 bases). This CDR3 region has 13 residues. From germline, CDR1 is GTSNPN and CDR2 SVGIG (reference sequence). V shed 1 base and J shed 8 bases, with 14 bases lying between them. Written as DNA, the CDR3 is TGTGCCTGGAGTGGGCGGGGGTTGTGGGGCTACACCTTC. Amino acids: CAWSGRGLWGYTF.

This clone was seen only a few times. CDR3: CASSQGTSGGHGNRQFF. The CDR3 DNA reads as TGCGCCAGCAGCCAAGGGACTAGCGGGGGCCACGGGAACCGGCAGTTCTTC. This rearrangement joins TRBV4-3 to TRBJ2-1; 13 bases map to TRBD2. V lost 1 base, J lost 12 bases, and 12 bases stayed unmatched. CDR3 length: 17 amino acids. Germline V CDR1 and CDR2: LGHNA, YSLEER.

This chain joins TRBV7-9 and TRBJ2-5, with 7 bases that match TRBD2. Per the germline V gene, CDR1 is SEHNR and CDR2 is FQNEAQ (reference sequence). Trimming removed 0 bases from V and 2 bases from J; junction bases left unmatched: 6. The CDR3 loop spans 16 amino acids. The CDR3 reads CASSLASGLQQETQYF. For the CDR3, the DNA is TGTGCCAGCAGCTTAGCGTCGGGACTACAACAAGAGACCCAGTACTTC.